This TCR beta chain was identified in a study of blood T cell repertoires in COVID-19. On the study more broadly: Samples taken during acute and convalescent COVID-19 were collected in the United States, Italy and Spain. Nucleic acid was either cDNA or gDNA, and it came from T cells, B-cell-depleted T cells, or PBMCs.

It was during active infection that Seattle patients were enrolled and then longitudinally followed. In the original analysis: Reference gene primer amplification yielded estimated nucleated cell counts. The assay was immunoSEQ multiplex PCR, and TCRdb's table has in-frame clones only and misses some. That table is the source of V, J and clone size, and D and trimming were worked out from the DNA. The sample yields about half a million clones, about 88% seen once. The TCR comes from a man between 18 and 29 years old with COVID-19, enrolled during active disease. Sequencing was carried out using peripheral blood.

CDR3 region: CASPMGGTEAFF. DNA for the CDR3: TGTGCCAGCCCTATGGGGGGCACTGAAGCTTTCTTT. This chain uses TRBV7-2 with TRBJ1-1; TRBD1 might be the D (5 bases). Germline V lookup: CDR1 SGHTA, CDR2 FQGNSA. V was cut by 8 bases and J by 4 bases, with 11 bases left in between. The CDR3 loop spans 12 amino acids.